This section outlines one TCR beta chain sequence together with its context. The V gene's germline CDR1 is SGHNT and CDR2 YYREEE (reference sequence). CDR3 length equals 15 residues. V shed 4 bases and J shed 6 bases, with 16 bases lying between them. As originally analysed: Reference gene primer amplification yielded estimated nucleated cell counts. Sequenced by immunoSEQ multiplex PCR; TCRdb stores in-frame clones only, minus some. The V and J calls and clone size come from that table; D and trimming were worked out from the DNA. Among roughly 150,000 clones listed, roughly 81% were seen once. This sample was taken from a study of blood T cell repertoires in COVID-19.

V and J are TRBV5-4 and TRBJ1-4; D might be TRBD1 (6 bases). The material sequenced was peripheral blood. This sequence originates from an elderly woman with COVID-19, enrolled during active disease. Here the CDR3 reads CASSRSGGADEKLFF. The CDR3 nucleotides are TGTGCCAGCAGCCGGTCGGGGGGCGCGGATGAAAAACTGTTTTTT. The full variable domain, in which reference TRBV5-4 and TRBJ1-4 provide the parts outside the CDR3, is ETGVTQSPTHLIKTRGQQVTLRCSSQSGHNTVSWYQQALGQGPQFIFQYYREEENGRGNFPPRFSGLQFPNYSSELNVNALELDDSALYLCASSRSGGADEKLFFGSGTQLSVL.